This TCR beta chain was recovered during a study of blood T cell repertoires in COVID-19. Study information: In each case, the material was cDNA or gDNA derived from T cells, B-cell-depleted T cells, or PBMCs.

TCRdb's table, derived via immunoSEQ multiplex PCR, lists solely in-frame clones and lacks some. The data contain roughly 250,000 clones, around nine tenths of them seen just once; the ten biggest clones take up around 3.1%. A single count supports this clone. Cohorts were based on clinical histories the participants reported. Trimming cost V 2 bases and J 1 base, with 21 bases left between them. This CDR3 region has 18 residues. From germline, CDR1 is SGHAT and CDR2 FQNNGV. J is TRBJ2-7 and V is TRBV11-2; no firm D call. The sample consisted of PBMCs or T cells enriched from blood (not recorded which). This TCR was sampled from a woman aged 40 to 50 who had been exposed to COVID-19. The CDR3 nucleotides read TGTGCCAGCAGCTTATTTCTTGTACGCGCGGAGAAGTCCTACGAGCAGTACTTC. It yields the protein CASSLFLVRAEKSYEQYF.